The 5 T cell receptor beta chains given below trace back to one sample, sequenced in a study of T cells in Graves' hyperthyroidism and ophthalmopathy. RNA transcripts gave rise to amplified TCR beta CDR3 regions. RT-PCR in the first round (using the HTBI primer set) targeted the TCR CDR3. TCRdb reprocessed the multiplex PCR reads via MiXCR and lists one record per CDR3 protein. The table records fewer than 800,000 distinct CDR3 sequences, around 17% of them present only once. The sequencing sample was made of blood. These receptors were collected from a man aged 18-30 years with Graves' hyperthyroidism.

The chain recombines TRBV30 with TRBJ2-2; D ambiguous. CDR1 and CDR2 (germline): GTSNPN, SVGIG (reference sequence). V gave up 3 bases and J gave up 7 bases, with 9 bases separating them. This CDR3 spans 12 amino acids. CDR3 nucleotides: TGTGCCTGGAGCCTTGGGGACGGGGAGCTGTTTTTT. Residues: CAWSLGDGELFF.

This clonotype was counted only a few times. The chain links TRBV2 to TRBJ2-2; a possible D gene is TRBD1 (7 bases). The CDR3 is made up of 15 amino acids. Germline assignment: CDR1 SNHLY and CDR2 FYNNEI. Trimming shortened V by 6 bases and J by 5 bases, and 16 bases separated the two germline ends. CDR3 sequence reads: CASRRGGGRTGELFF. CDR3 DNA sequence: TGTGCCAGCAGACGAGGAGGGGGCAGGACCGGGGAGCTGTTTTTT.

This chain uses TRBV15 with TRBJ1-2; no firm D call. The V gene's germline CDR1 is LNHNV and CDR2 YYDKDF (reference sequence). V was clipped by 0 bases and J by 0 bases, with 8 bases between them. CDR3 length equals 15 residues. The CDR3 sequence: CATSRDLPANYGYTF. The CDR3 nucleotides are TGTGCCACCAGCAGAGATTTGCCAGCTAACTATGGCTACACCTTC. Full variable domain (outside the CDR3, taken from reference TRBV15 and TRBJ1-2): DAMVIQNPRYQVTQFGKPVTLSCSQTLNHNVMYWYQQKSSQAPKLLFHYYDKDFNNEADTPDNFQSRRPNTSFCFLDIRSPGLGDTAMYLCATSRDLPANYGYTFGSGTRLTVV.

This clonotype showed up many times. The J gene is TRBJ2-1, the V gene TRBV5-1; 10 bases map to TRBD2. The junction had 10 bases not matched to a gene; V was cut back by 1 base and J by 9 bases. Germline CDR1 is SGHRS and CDR2 is YFSETQ. The CDR3 has 16 amino acids. CDR3 nucleotides: TGCGCCAGCAGCTTGTTACTAGCGGGGCCAGGGGGTGAGCAGTTCTTC. Its translation is CASSLLLAGPGGEQFF.

Points on this clonotype: A read error may account for a junction end that differs from germline. This sequence joins TRBV12-5 and TRBJ2-7; TRBD2 agrees at 7 bases. Germline V lookup: CDR1 LGHNT, CDR2 FRNRAP. The CDR3 runs 16 residues. CDR3 in amino acids: CTSALVPGGGTYEQYF. In DNA form, the CDR3 reads TGTACTAGTGCCCTGGTCCCTGGGGGGGGGACCTACGAGCAGTACTTC.